This TCR beta chain was sequenced in a study of T cells in Graves' hyperthyroidism and ophthalmopathy. In the study overall: The authors collected peripheral blood at initial diagnosis, before any treatment.

Amplification of TCR beta CDR3 regions used RNA as the template. First-round RT-PCR of the TCR CDR3 relied on the HTBI primer set. TCRdb re-analysed the multiplex PCR reads in MiXCR, keeping a single row per CDR3 protein. The profile shows a few hundred thousand distinct CDR3 sequences, roughly 20% of them singletons. J was trimmed by 3 bases and V by 4 bases; bases with no gene match: 6. Germline lookup yields CDR1 MGHRA and CDR2 YSYEKL. The CDR3 length is 16 residues. This chain connects TRBV4-1 to TRBJ1-5; 10 bases align to TRBD1. The specimen sequenced was blood. The source of this sequence is a man aged 18 to 29 with Graves' hyperthyroidism. The CDR3 DNA sequence: TGCGCCAGCAGCCTGCGACAGGGGGCACCCAATCAGCCCCAGCATTTT. It codes for CASSLRQGAPNQPQHF.